This TCR beta chain was identified in a study of OX40 agonist ivuxolimab in advanced cancers. As for the study more broadly: Ivuxolimab, which targeted the costimulatory receptor OX40 (CD134), was an agonistic, fully human IgG2 monoclonal antibody. Intravenous ivuxolimab was administered to patients every 2 weeks at six dose levels: 0.01, 0.1, 0.3, 1.5, 3 and 10 mg/kg. Of the 50 or so patients in dose escalation, some 19 had hepatocellular carcinoma, some 15 had melanoma, 9 had renal cell carcinoma and 9 had head and neck cancer. A male proportion of around 81% and a mean age of roughly 55 years, ranging from about 23 to 79, were recorded for the dose-escalation cohort. Patients were allowed to have had prior anti-PD-1, anti-PD-L1 or anti-CTLA-4 therapy, and roughly 40% of the dose-escalation patients had previously received checkpoint inhibitors. Partial responses were achieved by three dose-escalation patients, of whom one had hepatocellular carcinoma and two had cutaneous melanoma. Peripheral TCRbeta sequencing aimed to test whether ivuxolimab altered TCR sequence diversity and caused clonal T-cell expansion. The paper reports the monotherapy dose-escalation portion (N = 52 patients) of the phase I ivuxolimab trial. What the study reported, not specific to this receptor: At doses of 0.1 to 3.0 mg/kg, clonal expansion of both CD4+ and CD8+ blood T cells was observed from baseline to week 6. Low levels of normalized T-cell clonal expansion were also shown by some nonresponding patients. The antigen specificity of the peripheral T cells that underwent clonal expansion was not determined. After ivuxolimab, expanded clones were on average more numerous among CD8+ T cells than among CD4+ T cells. Partial responders in the 0.1-3.0 mg/kg groups had among the lowest normalized peripheral clonal expansion, especially among CD8+ T cells.

The trial excluded patients who had a history of autoimmune disease or were on systemic immunosuppression. Peripheral blood for TCR sequencing was collected from all dose cohorts at baseline, on cycle 4 day 1, and on cycle 7 day 1. The samples were drawn from a first-in-human, open-label, multicenter phase I dose-escalation trial of ivuxolimab. Adults with locally advanced or metastatic melanoma, renal cell, hepatocellular, or head and neck squamous cell carcinoma were enrolled in the trial. Before TCR sequencing, CD4+ and CD8+ T cells were separately sorted from peripheral blood. Turning to this clone: Its binding antigen is unknown. No much larger clonotype is one base removed from it; base qualities were not supplied.

From the cysteine up to the phenylalanine, the CDR3 has a length of 12 residues. CDR3 DNA only is kept here, 36 bases in frame from base 1. V is clipped by 4 bases and J by 5 bases, and the sequence between their germline boundaries is 10 bases long. The germline V gene (reference sequence) specifies SGHKS as CDR1 and YYEKEE as CDR2. Genomic DNA was extracted from sorted cells for sequencing of the TCRbeta CDR3 region. The immunoSEQ Assay was used for sequencing of TCRbeta CDR3 regions. What TCRdb holds here is the immuneACCESS table cut down to in-frame rearrangements. Part of the clones is not present; checked against another copy, under half of the missing clones reflect an unresolved V gene, and the others are unexplained. This sample is represented by 60,000 to 85,000 clones; about nine tenths of them were singletons. Of the sample, 0.3% to 0.45% falls within the top ten clones.

The sequence was collected from an adult with an advanced solid tumor such as melanoma, head and neck, liver or kidney cancer. The chain is encoded by TRBV5-5 joined to TRBJ2-7; no D segment can be confidently identified. Sequencing used CD4+ or CD8+ T cells sorted from blood, obtained in a trial of the OX40 agonist ivuxolimab. Read as DNA, the sequence is TGTGCCAGCAGCCCGTTTTACGACGAGCAGTACTTC. This codes for CASSPFYDEQYF.